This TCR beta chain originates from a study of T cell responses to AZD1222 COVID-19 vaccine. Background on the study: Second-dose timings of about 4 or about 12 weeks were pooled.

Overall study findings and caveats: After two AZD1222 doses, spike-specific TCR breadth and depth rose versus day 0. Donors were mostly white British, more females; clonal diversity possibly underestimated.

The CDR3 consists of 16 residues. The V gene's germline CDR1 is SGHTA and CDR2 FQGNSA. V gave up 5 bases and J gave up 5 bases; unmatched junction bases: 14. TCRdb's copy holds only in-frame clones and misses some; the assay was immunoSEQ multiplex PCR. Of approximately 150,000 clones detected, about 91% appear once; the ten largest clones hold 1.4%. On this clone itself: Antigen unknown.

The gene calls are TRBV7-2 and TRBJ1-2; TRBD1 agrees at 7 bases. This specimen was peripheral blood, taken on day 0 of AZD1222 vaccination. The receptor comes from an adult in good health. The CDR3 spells CASSPQNQGERYGYTF. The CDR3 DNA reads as TGTGCCAGCAGCCCCCAGAATCAGGGGGAACGGTATGGCTACACCTTC.